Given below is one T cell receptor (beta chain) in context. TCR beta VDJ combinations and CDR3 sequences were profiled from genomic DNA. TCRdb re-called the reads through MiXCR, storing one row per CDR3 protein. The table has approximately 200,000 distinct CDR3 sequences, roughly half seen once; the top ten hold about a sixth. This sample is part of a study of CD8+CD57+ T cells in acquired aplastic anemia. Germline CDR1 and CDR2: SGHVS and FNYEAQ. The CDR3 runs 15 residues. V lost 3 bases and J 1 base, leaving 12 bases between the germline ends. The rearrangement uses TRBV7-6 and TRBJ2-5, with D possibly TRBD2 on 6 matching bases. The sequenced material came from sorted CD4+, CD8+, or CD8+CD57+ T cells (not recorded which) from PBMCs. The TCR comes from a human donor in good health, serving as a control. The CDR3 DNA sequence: TGTGCCAGCAGCTTCGGCAACGGGGGCCAAGAGACCCAGTACTTC. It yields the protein CASSFGNGGQETQYF.